The 10 T cell receptor beta chains presented below share a single source sample, sequenced in a study of cytomegalovirus exposure and HLA in healthy donors. The PCR used 60 Vbeta and 13 Jbeta primers. Using immunoSEQ multiplex PCR, the repertoire was profiled, and TCRdb retains in-frame clones only, with some absent. The data hold 150,000 to 200,000 clones, with roughly 80% observed a single time. Sample: PBMCs. These receptors were obtained from a woman aged 50 to 60 in good health and CMV-seropositive.

The J gene is TRBJ1-1, the V gene TRBV25-1, with 8 bases lining up with TRBD1. Germline CDR1 reads MGHDK; CDR2 reads SYGVNS. The CDR3 length is 13 residues. The ends lost 7 bases at V and 5 bases at J; junction bases unmatched: 6. CDR3 sequence (DNA): TGTGCCAGCACCCGGACAGGGAGGACTGAAGCTTTCTTT. Translated: CASTRTGRTEAFF.

This chain uses TRBV5-4 with TRBJ2-7; 10 bases match TRBD1. J gave up 5 bases and V 4 bases, and 6 bases lay outside the gene matches. This CDR3 region has 14 residues. Germline V gene lookup returns CDR1 SGHNT and CDR2 YYREEE (reference sequence). DNA for the CDR3: TGTGCCAGCAGCATCGACAGGGGGCTGAACGAGCAGTACTTC. As protein: CASSIDRGLNEQYF.

This clone was observed a handful of times. The CDR3 region has the DNA TGTGCCAGCAGTGATGCAGGGTATGGAAACACCATATATTTT. Translating gives CASSDAGYGNTIYF. This chain connects TRBV6-1 to TRBJ1-3; D is perhaps TRBD1 (5 bases). In germline, CDR1 is MNHNS, CDR2 SASEGT. Deletions cut 3 bases from V and 3 bases from J, with 9 bases between. The CDR3 spans 14 residues.

As regards this clone: This sample includes further DNA sequences coding for the same CDR3. The chain joins TRBV6-1 to TRBJ1-1; TRBD1 agrees at 7 bases. V gave up 4 bases and J gave up 5 bases; unmatched junction bases: 4. Germline V gene lookup returns CDR1 MNHNS and CDR2 SASEGT. The length of the CDR3 is 13 residues. The CDR3 region is CASSGSRGTEAFF. In nucleotides, the CDR3 is TGTGCCAGCAGTGGAAGCAGGGGGACTGAAGCTTTCTTT.

The rearrangement joins TRBV9 to TRBJ2-5, with 7 bases fitting TRBD1. The CDR3 runs 14 residues. CDR1 is SGDLS and CDR2 is YYNGEE in the germline V gene. J gave up 4 bases and V 2 bases, and 5 bases lay outside the gene matches. The DNA of the CDR3 is TGTGCCAGCAGCGTCACAGGGGATGGAGAGACCCAGTACTTC. The encoded protein is CASSVTGDGETQYF.

The V and J genes are TRBV7-9 and TRBJ2-2, with D uncertain. The germline gives CDR1 SEHNR, CDR2 FQNEAQ (reference sequence). This CDR3 comprises 12 residues. CDR3 region: CAVNSNTGELFF. Written as DNA, the CDR3 is TGTGCGGTTAACTCGAACACCGGGGAGCTGTTTTTT.

The rearrangement joins TRBV19 to TRBJ2-1; 7 nucleotides agree with TRBD2. V dropped 6 bases and J dropped 5; count of bases not matched to a gene: 4. The CDR3 runs to 13 residues. In germline, CDR1 is LNHDA, CDR2 SQIVND (reference sequence). The CDR3 loop is CASRGTIDNEQFF. CDR3 DNA sequence: TGTGCCAGTAGGGGGACTATCGACAATGAGCAGTTCTTC.

The rearrangement joins TRBV30 to TRBJ1-6; TRBD1 aligns across 7 bases. J was trimmed by 5 bases and V by 0 bases; bases with no gene match: 7. Germline V gives CDR1 GTSNPN, CDR2 SVGIG (reference sequence). There are 16 residues in the CDR3. DNA for the CDR3: TGTGCCTGGAGTGTACCTAGGACAGGCGATAATTCACCCCTCCACTTT. Amino acids: CAWSVPRTGDNSPLHF.

V is TRBV6-1 and J is TRBJ1-2; the match to TRBD1 covers 7 bases. The V and J ends lost 5 bases and 7 bases, in that order; junction bases with no gene match: 7. Per germline, CDR1 MNHNS and CDR2 SASEGT. The CDR3 is 13 residues long. The CDR3 coding sequence is TGTGCCAGCAGTTCTACAGGGGAGACTGGCTACACCTTC. Protein sequence: CASSSTGETGYTF.

The chain employs TRBV7-9 and TRBJ2-1; 9 bases are a match to TRBD2. The germline CDR1 and CDR2 sequences are SEHNR and FQNEAQ (reference sequence). The CDR3 extends over 15 amino acids. V dropped 4 bases and J dropped 5; count of bases not matched to a gene: 6. The CDR3 spells CASSWSGGHNNEQFF. CDR3 nucleotide sequence: TGTGCCAGCAGCTGGAGCGGGGGGCACAACAATGAGCAGTTCTTC.